Detailed here is one TCR beta chain. Its antigen is still unknown. The germline gene is not matched at one end of the junction; a read error may be the cause. TCR beta libraries were built with iRepertoire HTBI primers and Arm-PCR of CDR3 regions. TCRdb reanalysed the multiplex PCR reads using MiXCR and keeps one entry per CDR3 protein. The table records 680,000 or so distinct CDR3 sequences, roughly 15% of them present only once. This record comes from a study of regulatory T cells in long-lasting Graves disease. Time point in this sample: newly diagnosed GD, antithyroid drugs for less than 3 months. Construction of the TCR library relied on RNA isolated from PBMCs. Study-wide findings and caveats: There were preferences for TRBV28, TRBJ1-2 and TRBJ2-5 in persistent disease.

This CDR3 has 17 amino acids. Germline V lookup: CDR1 SGHRS, CDR2 YFSETQ. These sequences were also reported in another study, on T cells in Graves' hyperthyroidism and ophthalmopathy.

The material was peripheral blood mononuclear cells (PBMCs), obtained at new diagnosis, from a patient treated with antithyroid drugs. The chain couples TRBV5-1 to TRBJ2-2; D may match TRBD1 or TRBD2 (5 bases each). The TCR sequence derives from a woman aged 25 to 39 with Graves disease. The chain's CDR3 is CASNLGDLGPTSGELFF. For the CDR3, the DNA is TGCGCCAGCAACTTGGGGGACCTCGGACCGACGTCCGGGGAGCTGTTTTTT.